The sequence of this TCR beta chain was determined in a study of glioma-infiltrating T cells after dendritic cell vaccination. As for the study in general: Patients had newly diagnosed or recurrent glioblastoma and received dendritic cell vaccines.

The primer mix had 60 V beta and 13 J beta primers. Libraries were prepared by immunoSEQ multiplex PCR; TCRdb keeps only in-frame clonotypes and omits some of them. Found here are fewer than 60,000 clones, around 91% of them singletons; the top ten hold 5.3%. The time point was: after dendritic cell vaccination, including at tumor progression/relapse. Selection required adequate fresh-frozen tumor tissue plus more than two years' survival data. None of the glioblastoma patients had an isocitrate dehydrogenase mutation. This clone was seen just once. Germline V gene data show CDR1 as MRHNA and CDR2 as SNTAGT. This CDR3 region has 13 residues. V shed 4 bases and J shed 5 bases, with 9 bases lying between them.

The chain uses TRBV6-4 and TRBJ2-1; perhaps TRBD2 as D (6 bases). The sample in question was blood, obtained after dendritic cell vaccination. This receptor was identified in a human donor with glioblastoma. For the CDR3, the DNA is TGTGCCAGCAGTGTGTGGGGGGACAATGAGCAGTTCTTC. Protein sequence: CASSVWGDNEQFF.